What follows describes a single T cell receptor beta chain. Its antigen remains unknown. A junction end diverges from the germline sequence, so it may reflect a read error. Production of TCR beta cDNA used around 500 ng total RNA together with a constant-region primer. For TCR beta, libraries were produced by three nested multiplex PCR rounds using slightly modified ARM-PCR. The first two PCR rounds, roughly 10 cycles each, used TRBV1-TRBV30 forward primers and a C-beta reverse primer. Via MiXCR, TCRdb re-called the multiplex PCR reads, giving one row per CDR3 protein. The sample has 20,000 to 30,000 distinct CDR3 sequences; roughly three quarters are singletons. The entry originates in a study of tumor-infiltrating lymphocytes in primary liver carcinoma. Overall study: Enrolled patients were male and female, aged 30 to 69 years.

Unsorted bulk tissue of roughly 18-31 mg yielded co-extracted RNA and DNA. Germline lookup yields CDR1 MNHEY and CDR2 SVGAGI. This CDR3 has 13 residues. Study-wide findings and caveats: It was observed that only about 7.5-25% of the top clones appeared in every one of the five tumor regions.

This receptor was taken from a woman aged 25-40 years with primary liver carcinoma and hepatitis B virus infection. What was sequenced was liver tumor tissue from sampling region 5. Subset defined: tumor region T5, tumor centre. The chain uses TRBV6-5 and TRBJ2-5, with 7 bases aligning to TRBD1. CDR3 DNA: TGTGCCGGCAGTACCGACAGGGAGCTGACCCAATACTTC. Translated, it gives CAGSTDRELTQYF.